Presented here are 8 T cell receptor beta chains from one specimen sequenced in a study of regulatory and conventional T cells in RAG deficiency (dated by TCRdb to about 2017). Library generation was performed with the immunoSEQ multiplex PCR assay. As stored in TCRdb, this immuneACCESS dataset retains in-frame rearrangements with V and J assigned. A fraction of the clones does not appear; measured against another copy, unresolved V genes explain less than half of the discrepancy, and the remainder lacks a known reason. Across this sample there are approximately 9,000 clones, with around 89% seen only once. Of the sample, around 1.4% falls within the top ten clones. Before genomic DNA extraction, regulatory T cells were isolated from blood as CD4+CD25-high CD127-low cells. This same sample was also part of a study on regulatory T cells. The other study reports the following: In the multiplex PCR, 52 forward TRBV primers and 13 reverse TRBJ primers were used, and assay-based and computational corrections were applied for amplification bias.

The sample consisted of Tregs sorted from blood. All receptors derive from a human donor in good health.

This clone was found once. CDR3 in DNA: TGCGCCAGCAGCTTGGGGGGAGGTAATGAAAAACTGTTTTTT. Its translation is CASSLGGGNEKLFF. The chain combines TRBV5-1 with TRBJ1-4; no reliable D call. The CDR3 contains 14 residues. Germline CDR1 is SGHRS and CDR2 is YFSETQ. Between the trimmed V and J ends, which lost 0 bases and 4 bases, there was a span of 7 bases.

The chain has TRBV7-2 and TRBJ1-1; 7 bases map to TRBD1. J gave up 5 bases and V 2 bases, and 8 bases lay outside the gene matches. CDR3 length equals 15 residues. The germline gives CDR1 SGHTA, CDR2 FQGNSA. The CDR3 region has the DNA TGTGCCAGCAGCTTAACAGGGGAAGTAGGGACTGAAGCTTTCTTT. It specifies CASSLTGEVGTEAFF.

The V call is TRBV2, the J call TRBJ1-6; 7 nucleotides align to TRBD1. The CDR3 consists of 15 residues. Germline trimming cut 0 bases from V and 10 bases from J; bases unmatched to any gene: 6. In germline, CDR1 is SNHLY, CDR2 FYNNEI. The CDR3: CASSEAGTVYSPLHF. The CDR3 DNA reads as TGTGCCAGCAGTGAAGCTGGGACAGTATACTCACCCCTCCACTTT.

The genes are TRBV7-9 and TRBJ2-2, with no clear D. The CDR3 length is 16 residues. V shed 5 bases and J shed 0 bases, with 13 bases lying between them. In germline, CDR1 is SEHNR, CDR2 FQNEAQ (reference sequence). CDR3 coding DNA: TGTGCCAGCAGCCCAGGACCGACACCGAACACCGGGGAGCTGTTTTTT. Amino acid sequence: CASSPGPTPNTGELFF. The full variable domain, its missing parts supplied by reference TRBV7-9 and TRBJ2-2, is DTGVSQNPRHKITKRGQNVTFRCDPISEHNRLYWYRQTLGQGPEFLTYFQNEAQLEKSRLLSDRFSAERPKGSFSTLEIQRTEQGDSAMYLCASSPGPTPNTGELFFGEGSRLTVL.

This rearrangement joins TRBV6-5 to TRBJ1-3; D remains ambiguous. Germline V lookup: CDR1 MNHEY, CDR2 SVGAGI. V was pared by 5 bases and J by 8 bases, with 16 bases between. The CDR3 length is 14 residues. The CDR3 DNA follows: TGTGCCAGCAGTAATGCCAATTCCGGGGACACCATATATTTT. This codes for CASSNANSGDTIYF.

For this clone: The sample carries other DNA sequences with the same CDR3. The gene calls are TRBV7-9 and TRBJ2-3, with D possibly matching TRBD2 (5 bases). The V and J ends lost 1 base and 3 bases respectively, with 11 bases between them. The germline V gene encodes CDR1 SEHNR and CDR2 FQNEAQ (reference sequence). CDR3 length: 15 amino acids. The CDR3, as DNA: TGTGCCAGCAGCTTAGAGTCGGGGAGTACAGATACGCAGTATTTT. It is translated as CASSLESGSTDTQYF.

This clone was recorded once. The chain carries TRBV2 and TRBJ2-1; the D gene is possibly TRBD2 (5 bases). Germline V CDR1 and CDR2: SNHLY, FYNNEI. The ends were cut back, 6 bases at V and 4 bases at J, with 10 bases in the middle. The CDR3 loop spans 13 amino acids. CDR3 DNA sequence: TGTGCCAGCAGGACCGGGGAGTACAATGAGCAGTTCTTC. Amino acids: CASRTGEYNEQFF. Supplemented by reference TRBV2 and TRBJ2-1, the full variable domain reads EPEVTQTPSHQVTQMGQEVILRCVPISNHLYFYWYRQILGQKVEFLVSFYNNEISEKSEIFDDQFSVERPDGSNFTLKIRSTKLEDSAMYFCASRTGEYNEQFFGPGTRLTVL.

V usage is TRBV6-6 and J usage is TRBJ2-3; 8 bases are shared with TRBD1. The CDR3 sequence is 15 residues long. Per germline, CDR1 MNHNY and CDR2 SVGAGI (reference sequence). V dropped 5 bases and J dropped 0; count of bases not matched to a gene: 4. DNA for the CDR3: TGTGCCAGCAGTCCCAGGACAGGGAGCACAGATACGCAGTATTTT. This sequence encodes CASSPRTGSTDTQYF.